The next 17 T cell receptor beta chains were all read from a single sample in a study of cytomegalovirus exposure and HLA in healthy donors. The PCR made use of 60 Vbeta and 13 Jbeta primers. Assay used: immunoSEQ multiplex PCR; TCRdb lists only in-frame clones, some missing. In the table there are 76,000 or so clones, roughly two thirds of which are singletons. The sample was PBMCs. The origin of the receptors is a woman in her thirties or forties in good health and CMV-seropositive.

This rearrangement joins TRBV30 to TRBJ1-1; D not certain. The V and J ends lost 3 bases and 5 bases respectively, with 7 bases between them. This CDR3 has 11 amino acids. CDR1 and CDR2 (germline): GTSNPN, SVGIG (reference sequence). CDR3 in DNA: TGTGCCTGGAGCCGCGAGACTGAAGCTTTCTTT. Its protein product is CAWSRETEAFF.

The V call is TRBV5-6, the J call TRBJ2-7, with 8 bases that match TRBD1. Germline CDR1 and CDR2: SGHDT and YYEEEE. J was trimmed by 5 bases and V by 4 bases; bases with no gene match: 5. The CDR3 has 13 residues. The CDR3 sequence is CASSRSGQDEQYF. As DNA, the CDR3 is TGTGCCAGCAGCCGATCGGGACAGGACGAGCAGTACTTC. The full variable domain, completed using reference TRBV5-6 and TRBJ2-7, is DAGVTQSPTHLIKTRGQQVTLRCSPKSGHDTVSWYQQALGQGPQFIFQYYEEEERQRGNFPDRFSGHQFPNYSSELNVNALLLGDSALYLCASSRSGQDEQYFGPGTRLTVT.

The rearrangement joins TRBV25-1 to TRBJ1-1; D is perhaps TRBD1 (6 bases). V lost 10 bases and J lost 1, with 13 bases in between. The CDR3 totals 13 residues. The germline CDR1 and CDR2 sequences are MGHDK and SYGVNS. The CDR3 DNA sequence: TGTGCCACCCAGGAAGGGGGGAACACTGAAGCTTTCTTT. Its protein is CATQEGGNTEAFF.

This chain joins TRBV18 and TRBJ2-7; TRBD2 agrees at 8 bases. Per the germline V gene, CDR1 is KGHSH and CDR2 is LQKENI. V gave up 3 bases and J gave up 6 bases; unmatched junction bases: 1. The CDR3 covers 12 residues. CDR3 DNA sequence: TGTGCCAGCTCACCGACTAGCGTCGAGCAGTACTTC. Translation gives CASSPTSVEQYF.

This clone was seen a handful of times. The rearrangement links TRBV11-3 to TRBJ2-4; 11 positions agree with TRBD1. CDR3 length: 15 residues. After removal of 5 bases from V and 6 bases from J, the junction contained 6 bases not matched to a gene. Germline loops: CDR1 SGHNT, CDR2 YENEEA. CDR3 sequence (DNA): TGTGCCAGCAGCCGAAGAGGGACAGGGGGAAACATTCAGTACTTC. It translates to CASSRRGTGGNIQYF.

This sequence joins TRBV5-4 and TRBJ2-7, with a weak D call TRBD1 (5 bases). Germline V gives CDR1 SGHNT, CDR2 YYREEE (reference sequence). There are 13 residues in the CDR3. Trimming left V 4 bases short and J 1 base short, with 9 bases between. The CDR3 sequence is CASSTQGSYEQYF. In nucleotides, the CDR3 is TGTGCCAGCAGCACCCAGGGTTCCTACGAGCAGTACTTC.

The chain couples TRBV10-3 to TRBJ2-3; TRBD2 aligns across 9 bases. Germline V CDR1 and CDR2: ENHRY, SYGVKD. The V and J ends lost 4 bases and 6 bases, in that order; junction bases with no gene match: 5. This CDR3 spans 14 amino acids. This CDR3 is CAISAAGGADTQYF. The CDR3 coding sequence is TGTGCCATCAGTGCAGCGGGAGGCGCCGATACGCAGTATTTT.

The V and J genes are TRBV27 and TRBJ2-3; TRBD2 aligns across 10 bases. With 5 bases clipped from V and 4 bases from J, the junction kept 6 bases outside the gene matches. Germline V gene sequence: CDR1 MNHEY, CDR2 SMNVEV (reference sequence). CDR3 length: 15 amino acids. The CDR3 reads CASSGPAGGSDTQYF. The CDR3 DNA sequence: TGTGCCAGCAGTGGGCCAGCGGGGGGGTCAGATACGCAGTATTTT.

In this sample, this clone turned up once. V usage is TRBV27 and J usage is TRBJ1-2; TRBD1 is a possible D gene (5 bases). Looked up from germline, CDR1 is MNHEY and CDR2 is SMNVEV (reference sequence). The V and J ends lost 6 bases and 3 bases respectively, with 11 bases between them. The CDR3 consists of 13 residues. The CDR3 DNA is TGTGCCAGCAGCCAGGGATCTTACTATGGCTACACCTTC. It specifies CASSQGSYYGYTF.

The rearrangement joins TRBV27 to TRBJ2-7; 10 bases agree with TRBD2. V was clipped by 2 bases and J by 0 bases; unmatched bases: 4. Per the germline V gene, CDR1 is MNHEY and CDR2 is SMNVEV (reference sequence). The CDR3 consists of 16 residues. Written as DNA, the CDR3 is TGTGCCAGCAGTTTAGTCCCTAGCGGGAGCTCCTACGAGCAGTACTTC. It specifies CASSLVPSGSSYEQYF.

A few counts support this clone. The chain combines TRBV19 with TRBJ2-4; TRBD1 is a possible D gene (7 bases). V shed 1 base and J shed 6 bases, with 10 bases lying between them. CDR1 is LNHDA, CDR2 SQIVND, per germline (reference sequence). The CDR3 spans 14 residues. The CDR3 sequence: CASSIGRDRNIQYF. As DNA, the CDR3 is TGTGCCAGTAGTATAGGGAGGGACAGAAACATTCAGTACTTC.

The chain carries TRBV5-6 and TRBJ2-2; D perhaps matches TRBD2 (6 bases). The CDR3 is 13 residues long. The V end lost 5 bases, the J end lost 5 bases, and 10 bases lay between the germline ends. The germline V gene has CDR1 SGHDT and CDR2 YYEEEE. The CDR3 sequence is CASRGRRTGELFF. In DNA form, the CDR3 reads TGTGCCAGCAGAGGGAGGAGGACCGGGGAGCTGTTTTTT.

This clone came up once. The V and J genes are TRBV30 and TRBJ1-2; 8 nucleotides match TRBD1. The J segment lost 3 bases and the V segment lost 4 bases, leaving 10 bases of the junction unmatched. There are 15 residues in the CDR3. Germline V lookup: CDR1 GTSNPN, CDR2 SVGIG (reference sequence). The CDR3 sequence: CAWKTHRGYDYGYTF. CDR3 nucleotide sequence: TGTGCCTGGAAGACTCACAGGGGGTATGACTATGGCTACACCTTC. The full variable domain, with the rest looked up from reference TRBV30 and TRBJ1-2, is SQTIHQWPATLVQPVGSPLSLECTVEGTSNPNLYWYRQAAGRGLQLLFYSVGIGQISSEVPQNLSASRPQDRQFILSSKKLLLSDSGFYLCAWKTHRGYDYGYTFGSGTRLTVV.

The V gene is TRBV5-1, the J gene TRBJ1-1, with unresolved D. V was pared by 1 base and J by 4 bases, with 14 bases between. This CDR3 comprises 15 residues. Germline V gene data show CDR1 as SGHRS and CDR2 as YFSETQ. CDR3 residues: CASSLSSGLVTEAFF. CDR3 nucleotides: TGCGCCAGCAGCTTGTCGAGTGGGCTTGTCACTGAAGCTTTCTTT.

This clone turned up a few times. J is TRBJ2-5 and V is TRBV11-2, with a possible D match to TRBD1 (7 bases). The V gene lost 3 bases and the J gene lost 1 base, with 12 bases spanning the gap. Germline V lookup: CDR1 SGHAT, CDR2 FQNNGV. There are 15 residues in the CDR3. The CDR3: CASSLNRGGQETQYF. In nucleotides, the CDR3 is TGTGCCAGCAGCTTGAACAGGGGAGGCCAAGAGACCCAGTACTTC.

The rearrangement links TRBV5-1 to TRBJ1-4; D is unclear. V was shortened by 0 bases and J by 7 bases, with 13 bases between the two germline ends. Germline-derived CDR1 and CDR2 are SGHRS and YFSETQ. This CDR3 has 15 amino acids. CDR3 residues: CASSLDASFGEKLFF. The CDR3 region has the DNA TGCGCCAGCAGCTTGGATGCGAGTTTCGGTGAAAAACTGTTTTTT.

The chain combines TRBV2 with TRBJ2-3, with 8 bases that match TRBD2. With 7 bases clipped from V and 1 base from J, the junction kept 7 bases outside the gene matches. This CDR3 region has 15 residues. Germline CDR1 is SNHLY and CDR2 is FYNNEI. CDR3 region: CASTLGRARTDTQYF. For the CDR3, the DNA is TGTGCCAGCACTCTCGGGAGGGCACGCACAGATACGCAGTATTTT. The full variable domain, rest sourced from reference TRBV2 and TRBJ2-3, is EPEVTQTPSHQVTQMGQEVILRCVPISNHLYFYWYRQILGQKVEFLVSFYNNEISEKSEIFDDQFSVERPDGSNFTLKIRSTKLEDSAMYFCASTLGRARTDTQYFGPGTRLTVL.